This T cell receptor (beta chain) derives from a study of cytomegalovirus exposure and HLA in healthy donors listed by TCRdb under 2017. For the wider study: According to a later analysis, the approximately 120 validation repertoires were produced on the same platform as the 600 to 850 repertoires of the first cohort. The study was designed to test whether signatures of past pathogen exposure could be identified by cataloging public T cell receptors. In addition to the first cohort of roughly 670 subjects, a separate validation cohort of under 150 different subjects was used. To predict cytomegalovirus infection status, the study brought together high-throughput TCR immunosequencing, statistical association of individual TCRs with disease status, and machine learning.

Here is what the overall study found, with its caveats: In a later analysis, TCRs clustered in the first cohort were found to also tend to co-occur in the roughly 120 validation repertoires, with approximately 94% of cluster scores above 0. Three of the identified cytomegalovirus-associated TCR beta chains were confirmed in vitro to be specific for cytomegalovirus antigens. While some public TCRs were present in many individuals, most TCR sequences turned up only very rarely across donors. All 120 or so repertoires were used to score co-occurrence in the validation cohort in a later analysis, because that analysis had no HLA typing for the cohort. It was suggested by the authors that the approach could potentially be generalized to other disease states and immunological phenotypes. A total of 164 TCR beta chains were listed by the study as associated with cytomegalovirus. Cytomegalovirus status was reported to be diagnosed by the classifier with high specificity and sensitivity in both the original and validation cohorts.

The CDR3, from cysteine to phenylalanine, totals 12 residues. Only the CDR3 part of the read is kept: 36 bases, read in frame from the first base. The trim is 7 bases for V and 10 bases for J, with a gap of 17 bases between the germline ends. CDR1 and CDR2 (SGHDT, YYEEEE) derive from the germline V gene. Donors formed part of the validation cohort, which comprised about 130 subjects and was distinct from the first cohort of 666 subjects. Of note for this clone: The clone's antigen remains unknown. Base qualities are missing; no much larger clone stands one base away.

Library method: the immunoSEQ multiplex PCR assay. Per the authors' processing: A statistical classification framework was developed to diagnose cytomegalovirus status using the catalog of TCR beta chain sequences. The clones in this table, taken by TCRdb from immuneACCESS, are in-frame only. Not every clone is retained; where verified, under half of the shortfall comes from an unresolved V gene, and the cause of the rest is unknown. Clone size and V and J calls were adopted from that table, with D and trimming inferred from the DNA. The sample table records about 38,000 clones; 90% to 95% of these occur just once. 2.5% to 4% of the sample comes from the top ten.

This receptor was taken from a man between 18 and 35 years old in good health and CMV-seronegative. The V and J segments used are TRBV5-6 and TRBJ2-5; a tentative D match to TRBD2 spans 6 bases. What was sequenced was PBMCs. The DNA sequence is TGTGCCAGCTCGGAGGGGCTGAGTGGCCAGTACTTC. This gives the protein CASSEGLSGQYF.